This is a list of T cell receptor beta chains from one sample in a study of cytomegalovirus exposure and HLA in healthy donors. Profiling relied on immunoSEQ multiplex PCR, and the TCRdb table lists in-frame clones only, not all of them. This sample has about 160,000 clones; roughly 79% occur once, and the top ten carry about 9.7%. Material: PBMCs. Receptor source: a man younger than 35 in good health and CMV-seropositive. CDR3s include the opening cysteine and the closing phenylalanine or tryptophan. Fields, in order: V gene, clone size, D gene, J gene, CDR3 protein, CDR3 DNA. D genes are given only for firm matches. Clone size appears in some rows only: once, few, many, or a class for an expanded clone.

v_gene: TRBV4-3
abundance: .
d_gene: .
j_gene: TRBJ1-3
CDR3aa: CASSQARTGVTIYF
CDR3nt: TGCGCCAGCAGCCAAGCCAGGACGGGGGTCACCATATATTTT

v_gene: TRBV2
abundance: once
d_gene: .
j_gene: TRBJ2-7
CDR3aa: CASKGGALSYEQYF
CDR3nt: TGTGCCAGCAAGGGCGGGGCTCTCTCCTACGAGCAGTACTTC

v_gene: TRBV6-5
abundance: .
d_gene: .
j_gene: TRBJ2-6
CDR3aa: CARAGSGANVLTF
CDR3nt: TGTGCCAGGGCGGGCTCTGGGGCCAACGTCCTGACTTTC

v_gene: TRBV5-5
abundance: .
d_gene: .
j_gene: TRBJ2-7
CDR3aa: CASSLGQGRYEQYF
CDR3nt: TGTGCCAGCAGCTTGGGGCAGGGTCGCTACGAGCAGTACTTC

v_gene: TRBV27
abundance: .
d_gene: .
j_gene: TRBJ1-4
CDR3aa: CASSQGHEKLFF
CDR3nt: TGTGCCAGCAGCCAGGGTCATGAAAAACTGTTTTTT

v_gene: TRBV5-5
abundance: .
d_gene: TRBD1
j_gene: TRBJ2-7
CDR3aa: CASSFSAGTDYEQYF
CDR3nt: TGTGCCAGCAGCTTCTCGGCCGGGACAGACTACGAGCAGTACTTC

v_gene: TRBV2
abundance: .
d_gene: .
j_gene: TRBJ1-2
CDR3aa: CASSTGVYGYTF
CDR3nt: TGTGCCAGCAGTACAGGTGTCTATGGCTACACCTTC

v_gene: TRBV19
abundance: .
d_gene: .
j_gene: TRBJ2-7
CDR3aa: CASSMGGSSYEQYF
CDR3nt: TGTGCCAGTAGTATGGGGGGATCCTCCTACGAGCAGTACTTC

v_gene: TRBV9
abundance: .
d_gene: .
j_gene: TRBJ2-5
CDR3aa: CASSVEPGSREAQYF
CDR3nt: TGTGCCAGCAGCGTAGAACCAGGGTCAAGGGAGGCCCAGTACTTC

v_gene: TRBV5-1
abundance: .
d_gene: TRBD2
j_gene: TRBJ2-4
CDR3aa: CASSLDTSGSLAKNIQYF
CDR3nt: TGCGCCAGCAGCTTGGATACTAGCGGCTCTCTAGCCAAAAACATTCAGTACTTC